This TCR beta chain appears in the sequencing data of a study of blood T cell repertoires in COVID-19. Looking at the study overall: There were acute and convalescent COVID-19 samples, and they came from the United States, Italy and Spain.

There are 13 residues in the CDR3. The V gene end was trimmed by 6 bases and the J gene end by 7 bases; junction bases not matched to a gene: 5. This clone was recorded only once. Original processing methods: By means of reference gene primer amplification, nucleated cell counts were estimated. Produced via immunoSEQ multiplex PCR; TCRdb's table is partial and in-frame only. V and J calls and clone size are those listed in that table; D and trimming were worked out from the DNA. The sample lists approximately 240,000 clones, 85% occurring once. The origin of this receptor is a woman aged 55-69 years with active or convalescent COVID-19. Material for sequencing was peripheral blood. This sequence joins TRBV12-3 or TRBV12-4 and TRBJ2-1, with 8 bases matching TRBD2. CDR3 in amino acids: CASRERELNEQFF. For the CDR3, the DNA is TGTGCCAGCAGGGAGCGGGAGCTAAATGAGCAGTTCTTC.